This TCR beta chain was identified in a study of T-cell reconstitution after alpha-beta-depleted transplantation in children. V shed 5 bases, J shed 3 bases, and the junction held 12 bases outside the gene matches. This CDR3 is built from 16 residues. The germline CDR1 and CDR2 sequences are SGHVS and FNYEAQ. A library of TCRbeta sequences, prepared with unique molecular identifiers, was generated. TCRdb re-derived calls from the PCR reads in MiXCR, one entry per CDR3 protein. The sample includes roughly 500,000 distinct CDR3 sequences, roughly 33% of them seen just once. The rearrangement links TRBV7-6 to TRBJ1-1, with TRBD1 matching 7 bases. This clonotype was sampled from a human donor who donated a stem cell graft to a child with aplastic anemia. Sequenced here: PBMCs from the stem cell graft donor, sampled from the stem cell graft. Written as DNA, the CDR3 is TGTGCCAGCAGCCCTCAGGGGGGGCAGTTGCACACTGAAGCTTTCTTT. Its translation is CASSPQGGQLHTEAFF.